The 14 T cell receptor beta chains below come from one sample, sequenced in a study of blood T cell repertoires in COVID-19. Assay used: immunoSEQ multiplex PCR; TCRdb lists only in-frame clones, some missing. The sample has 300,000 or so clones, roughly 86% seen once. Input material: peripheral blood. The receptors originated from a woman in her 50s who had recovered from COVID-19.

J is TRBJ2-3 and V is TRBV29-1, with a tentative D call TRBD1 (6 bases). This CDR3 contains 13 residues. Germline-derived CDR1 and CDR2 are SQVTM and ANQGSEA. V was trimmed by 3 bases and J by 1 base, leaving 8 bases between them. CDR3 protein: CSVDQGRTDTQYF. CDR3 nucleotide sequence: TGCAGCGTTGACCAGGGGCGCACAGATACGCAGTATTTT.

The chain couples TRBV7-2 to TRBJ1-1, with no clear D. In germline, CDR1 is SGHTA, CDR2 FQGNSA. Deletions cut 4 bases from V and 1 base from J, with 7 bases between. The CDR3 length is 13 residues. CDR3 in amino acids: CASSSQPNTEAFF. As DNA, the CDR3 is TGTGCCAGCAGCTCACAACCGAACACTGAAGCTTTCTTT.

The chain's CDR3 is CASISDRESYEQFF. The DNA of the CDR3 is TGTGCCAGCATTTCGGACAGGGAATCTTATGAGCAGTTCTTC. The chain recombines TRBV6-5 with TRBJ2-1; 8 bases map to TRBD1. Germline V gene data show CDR1 as MNHEY and CDR2 as SVGAGI. V shed 7 bases, J shed 8 bases, and the junction held 10 bases outside the gene matches. The length of the CDR3 is 14 residues.

The chain recombines TRBV30 with TRBJ1-2; the match to TRBD1 covers 7 bases. V lost 0 bases to trimming and J lost 5 bases; unmatched junction nucleotides: 12. CDR1 is GTSNPN, CDR2 SVGIG, per germline (reference sequence). This CDR3 is built from 16 residues. The CDR3 here is CAWSVVRGGLYYGYTF. The CDR3 DNA reads TGTGCCTGGAGTGTTGTGAGAGGGGGCCTCTATTATGGCTACACCTTC. Variable domain in full (rest from reference TRBV30 and TRBJ1-2): SQTIHQWPATLVQPVGSPLSLECTVEGTSNPNLYWYRQAAGRGLQLLFYSVGIGQISSEVPQNLSASRPQDRQFILSSKKLLLSDSGFYLCAWSVVRGGLYYGYTFGSGTRLTVV.

Here the CDR3 reads CASSLGGYQPQHF. The CDR3 DNA follows: TGTGCCAGCAGCTTAGGAGGGTATCAGCCCCAGCATTTT. This chain joins TRBV7-2 and TRBJ1-5; D ambiguous. The CDR3 consists of 13 residues. Germline values: CDR1 SGHTA, CDR2 FQGNSA. V lost 1 base and J 5 bases, leaving 6 bases between the germline ends.

The chain carries TRBV6-5 and TRBJ2-3; D unresolved. V was trimmed by 4 bases and J by 0 bases, leaving 11 bases between them. The CDR3 length is 15 residues. Germline CDR1 is MNHEY and CDR2 is SVGAGI. This CDR3 reads CASSSSRTSTDTQYF. The DNA of the CDR3 is TGTGCCAGCAGTTCCTCAAGAACTAGCACAGATACGCAGTATTTT.

The chain combines TRBV10-1 with TRBJ1-6; weak D call: TRBD1 (6 bases). The V and J ends lost 10 bases and 9 bases respectively, with 19 bases between them. This CDR3 comprises 14 residues. Germline V CDR1 and CDR2: WNHNN, SYGVQD (reference sequence). CDR3 amino acids: CATPWEGGRSPLHF. The DNA for the CDR3 is TGCGCCACCCCCTGGGAGGGGGGGCGTTCACCCCTCCACTTT.

The chain joins TRBV21-1 to TRBJ1-1; the D call of TRBD1 is as the table states it, not checked on the DNA. TRBV21-1 is given as a pseudogene. This CDR3 has 15 amino acids. CDR3 residues: CASSKGGHTNTEAFF. The CDR3 coding sequence is TGTGCCAGCAGCAAAGGAGGACATACGAACACTGAAGCTTTCTTT.

This chain links TRBV18 with TRBJ2-6; TRBD1 is a possible D gene (6 bases). This CDR3 has 17 amino acids. V lost 5 bases to trimming and J lost 0 bases, with 14 bases between them. Germline CDR1 is KGHSH and CDR2 is LQKENI. CDR3 sequence reads: CASSRQESFSGANVLTF. The DNA for the CDR3 is TGTGCCAGCTCAAGACAGGAAAGTTTCTCTGGGGCCAACGTCCTGACTTTC.

V and J are TRBV3-1 (or the pseudogene TRBV3-2) and TRBJ2-7; D unclear. Germline V gene data show CDR1 as LGHDT and CDR2 as YNNKEL (reference sequence). The CDR3 is 13 residues long. Trimming removed 0 bases from V and 8 bases from J, with 11 bases in between. The CDR3 DNA sequence: TGTGCCAGCAGCCAAGATCGGGTTAGTAAGCAGTACTTC. Translation gives CASSQDRVSKQYF.

The V call is TRBV11-2, the J call TRBJ2-1; possibly TRBD1 for D (5 bases). Germline V gives CDR1 SGHAT, CDR2 FQNNGV. Trimming removed 5 bases at V and 9 bases at J, with 14 bases between. This CDR3 spans 13 amino acids. The CDR3 region is CASSAGATGEQFF. The CDR3 coding sequence is TGTGCCAGCAGCGCTGGGGCGACTGGTGAGCAGTTCTTC. The complete variable domain, with remaining parts taken from reference TRBV11-2 and TRBJ2-1, reads EAGVAQSPRYKIIEKRQSVAFWCNPISGHATLYWYQQILGQGPKLLIQFQNNGVVDDSQLPKDRFSAERLKGVDSTLKIQPAKLEDSAVYLCASSAGATGEQFFGPGTRLTVL.

V and J are TRBV7-6 and TRBJ2-7, with D perhaps matching TRBD2 (6 bases). Germline-derived CDR1 and CDR2 are SGHVS and FNYEAQ. Trimming cost V 2 bases and J 1 base, with 12 bases left between them. The CDR3 has 15 amino acids. The CDR3 spells CASSLRTGESYEQYF. CDR3 DNA: TGTGCCAGCAGCTTAAGGACGGGAGAGTCCTACGAGCAGTACTTC.

V and J are TRBV2 and TRBJ2-3, with a possible D match to TRBD1 (5 bases). V lost 6 bases to trimming and J lost 3 bases, with 7 bases between them. This CDR3 spans 12 amino acids. The germline CDR1 and CDR2 sequences are SNHLY and FYNNEI. Here the CDR3 reads CASSAGTDTQYF. In DNA form, the CDR3 reads TGTGCCAGCAGCGCAGGGACAGATACGCAGTATTTT.

V is TRBV4-1 and J is TRBJ2-5; 11 positions agree with TRBD2. Germline V gives CDR1 MGHRA, CDR2 YSYEKL. V was clipped by 1 base and J by 2 bases; unmatched bases: 6. This CDR3 region has 17 residues. The CDR3 loop is CASSQGVLAGGQETQYF. CDR3 DNA: TGCGCCAGCAGCCAAGGGGTCCTAGCGGGAGGTCAAGAGACCCAGTACTTC.